Listed here is a single T cell receptor beta chain. The antigen is unknown. Clones were sequenced by immunoSEQ multiplex PCR, and TCRdb holds only the in-frame ones, with some missing. The sample includes 550,000 to 750,000 clones, about 90% seen only once; the top ten take more than 20%. Positively selected for CCR7, the CD45RO-negative cells used as naive CD8 cells excluded terminally differentiated effector memory CD45RA+ cells. Every donor was a Caucasian adult from Nashville, Tennessee. V gave up 1 base and J gave up 7 bases, with 9 bases separating them. The CDR3 runs 13 residues. The germline CDR1 and CDR2 sequences are SGHRS and YFSETQ. The data were obtained in a study of shared clonotypes between healthy human individuals. Study information: CD8 memory received one plate per donor, CD8 naive two, CD4 memory three and CD4 naive three. General study results and limits: Incompleteness in sorted-subset sequencing, despite large depth, was shown by rarefaction.

The clonotype comes from a man in his thirties or forties in good health. V and J are TRBV5-1 and TRBJ1-5; tentatively, D is TRBD1 (6 bases). The material sequenced was naive CD8+ T cells sorted from blood. The CDR3 DNA sequence: TGCGCCAGCAGCTTGAGGGGGGACCAGCCCCAGCATTTT. The encoded protein is CASSLRGDQPQHF. The entire variable domain, with the rest obtained from reference TRBV5-1 and TRBJ1-5, is as follows: KAGVTQTPRYLIKTRGQQVTLSCSPISGHRSVSWYQQTPGQGLQFLFEYFSETQRNKGNFPGRFSGRQFSNSRSEMNVSTLELGDSALYLCASSLRGDQPQHFGDGTRLSIL.